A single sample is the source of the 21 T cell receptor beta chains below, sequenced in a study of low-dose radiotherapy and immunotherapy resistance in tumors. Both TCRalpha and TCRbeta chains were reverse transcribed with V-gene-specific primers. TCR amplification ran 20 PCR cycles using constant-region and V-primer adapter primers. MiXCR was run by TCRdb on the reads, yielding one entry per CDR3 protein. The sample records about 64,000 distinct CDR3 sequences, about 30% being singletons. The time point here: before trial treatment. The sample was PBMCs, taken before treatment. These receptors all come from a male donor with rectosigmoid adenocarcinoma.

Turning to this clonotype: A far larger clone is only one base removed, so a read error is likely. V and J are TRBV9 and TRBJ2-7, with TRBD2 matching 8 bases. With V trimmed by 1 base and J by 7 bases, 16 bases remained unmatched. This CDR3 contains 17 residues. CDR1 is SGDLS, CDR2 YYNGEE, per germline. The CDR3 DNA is TGTGCCAGCAGCGTATCAGCGGGGGACATCTCCTACAATGAGCAGTACTTC. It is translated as CASSVSAGDISYNEQYF.

The CDR3 region has the DNA TGTGCCAGCAGCCTAAGGGGTCGCGGGAGCTCCTACAATGAGCAGTTCTTC. Translation: CASSLRGRGSSYNEQFF. The rearrangement links TRBV7-3 to TRBJ2-1; 7 bases fit TRBD2. There are 17 residues in the CDR3. J gave up 0 bases and V 5 bases, and 10 bases lay outside the gene matches. Looked up from germline, CDR1 is SGHTA and CDR2 is FQGTGA.

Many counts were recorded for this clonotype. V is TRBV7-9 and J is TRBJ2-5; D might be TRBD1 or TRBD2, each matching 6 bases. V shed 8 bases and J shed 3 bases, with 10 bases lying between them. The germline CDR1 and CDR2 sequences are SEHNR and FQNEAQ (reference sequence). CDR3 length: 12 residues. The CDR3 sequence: CASGGGEETQYF. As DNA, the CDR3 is TGTGCCAGCGGGGGCGGGGAAGAGACCCAGTACTTC.

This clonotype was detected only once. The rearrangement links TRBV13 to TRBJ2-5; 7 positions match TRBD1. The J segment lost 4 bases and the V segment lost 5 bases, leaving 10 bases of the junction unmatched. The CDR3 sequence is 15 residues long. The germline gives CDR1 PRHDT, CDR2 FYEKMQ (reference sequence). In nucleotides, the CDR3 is TGTGCCAGCAGCCCCCGGGACAGCCTGGGAGAGACCCAGTACTTC. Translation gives CASSPRDSLGETQYF.

In DNA form, the CDR3 reads TGTGCCAGCAGGGGTTGGGGGACCCAGTTCTTC. Amino acids: CASRGWGTQFF. The V and J genes are TRBV6-6 and TRBJ2-1, with D perhaps being TRBD1 or TRBD2 (5 bases each). The CDR3 covers 11 residues. The germline V gene encodes CDR1 MNHNY and CDR2 SVGAGI (reference sequence). V shed 6 bases and J shed 13 bases, with 13 bases lying between them.

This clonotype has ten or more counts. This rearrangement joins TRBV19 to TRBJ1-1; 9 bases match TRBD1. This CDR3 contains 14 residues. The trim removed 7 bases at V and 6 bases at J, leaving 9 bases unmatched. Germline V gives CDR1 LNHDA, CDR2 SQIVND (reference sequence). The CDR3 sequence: CASIQTGGYSEAFF. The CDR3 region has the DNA TGTGCCAGTATACAGACAGGGGGATATTCTGAAGCTTTCTTT.

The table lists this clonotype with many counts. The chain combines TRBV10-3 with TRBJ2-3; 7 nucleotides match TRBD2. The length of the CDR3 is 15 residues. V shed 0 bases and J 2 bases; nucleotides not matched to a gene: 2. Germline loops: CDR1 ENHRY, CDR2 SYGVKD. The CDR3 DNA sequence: TGTGCCATCAGTGAGTCGGGGACTACCACAGATACGCAGTATTTT. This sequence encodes CAISESGTTTDTQYF.

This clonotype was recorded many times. The CDR3 spells CASSLVGGRGNTIYF. CDR3 nucleotides: TGTGCCAGCAGTCTCGTCGGGGGTCGAGGAAACACCATATATTTT. This chain links TRBV27 with TRBJ1-3, with D possibly TRBD1 on 5 matching bases. The CDR3 contains 15 residues. V lost 5 bases and J lost 4, with 15 bases in between. In germline, CDR1 is MNHEY, CDR2 SMNVEV (reference sequence).

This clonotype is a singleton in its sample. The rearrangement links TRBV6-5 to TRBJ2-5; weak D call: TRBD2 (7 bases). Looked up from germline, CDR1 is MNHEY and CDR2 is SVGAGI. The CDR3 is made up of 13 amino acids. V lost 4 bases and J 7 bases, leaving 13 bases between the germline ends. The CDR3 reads CASSLAGAGTQYF. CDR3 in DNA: TGTGCCAGCAGTTTGGCGGGGGCCGGGACCCAGTACTTC.

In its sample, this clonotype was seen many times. The chain's CDR3 is CASSLGPMRGNQPQHF. The CDR3 DNA reads as TGCGCCAGCAGCTTGGGCCCCATGCGGGGCAATCAGCCCCAGCATTTT. This chain uses TRBV5-1 with TRBJ1-5; D remains unclear. The V gene's germline CDR1 is SGHRS and CDR2 YFSETQ. Trimming took 0 bases from V and 2 from J, leaving 12 bases between them. The CDR3 is 16 amino acids.

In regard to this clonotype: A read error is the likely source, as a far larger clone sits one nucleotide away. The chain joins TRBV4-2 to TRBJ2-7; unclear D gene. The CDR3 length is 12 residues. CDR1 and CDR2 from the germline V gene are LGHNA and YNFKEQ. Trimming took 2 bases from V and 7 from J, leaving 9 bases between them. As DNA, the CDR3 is TGTGCCAGCAGCCAAATTACGGATGAGCAGTACTTC. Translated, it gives CASSQITDEQYF.

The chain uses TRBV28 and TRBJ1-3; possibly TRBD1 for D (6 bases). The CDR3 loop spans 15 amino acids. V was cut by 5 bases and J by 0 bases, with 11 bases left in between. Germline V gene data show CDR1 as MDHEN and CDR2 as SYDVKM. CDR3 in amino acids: CASSTQGSSGNTIYF. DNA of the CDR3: TGTGCCAGCAGTACTCAGGGGAGCTCTGGAAACACCATATATTTT.

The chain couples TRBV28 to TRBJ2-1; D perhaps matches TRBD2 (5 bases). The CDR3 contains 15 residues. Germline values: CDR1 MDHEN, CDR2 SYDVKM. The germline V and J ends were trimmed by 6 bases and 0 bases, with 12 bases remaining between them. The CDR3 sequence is CASSRPGSSYNEQFF. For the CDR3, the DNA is TGTGCCAGCAGCCGACCGGGGAGCTCCTACAATGAGCAGTTCTTC.

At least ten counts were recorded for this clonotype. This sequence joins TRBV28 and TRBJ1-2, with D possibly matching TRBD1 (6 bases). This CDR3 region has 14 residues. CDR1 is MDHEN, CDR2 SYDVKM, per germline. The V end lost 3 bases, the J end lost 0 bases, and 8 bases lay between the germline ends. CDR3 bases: TGTGCCAGCAGTTTGGACAGAGCTAACTATGGCTACACCTTC. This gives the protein CASSLDRANYGYTF.

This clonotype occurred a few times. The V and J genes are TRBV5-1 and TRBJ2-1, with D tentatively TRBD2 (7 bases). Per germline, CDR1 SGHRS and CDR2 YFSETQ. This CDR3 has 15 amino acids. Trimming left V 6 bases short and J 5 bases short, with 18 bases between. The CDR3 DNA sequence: TGCGCCAGCAACTGGGGAGGGGGGGAGAACAATGAGCAGTTCTTC. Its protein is CASNWGGGENNEQFF.

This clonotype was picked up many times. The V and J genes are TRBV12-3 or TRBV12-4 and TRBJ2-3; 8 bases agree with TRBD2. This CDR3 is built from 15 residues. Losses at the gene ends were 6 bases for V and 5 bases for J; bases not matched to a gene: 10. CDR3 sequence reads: CASSPSAGAGDTQYF. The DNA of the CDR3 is TGTGCCAGCAGCCCGTCAGCGGGAGCGGGAGATACGCAGTATTTT.

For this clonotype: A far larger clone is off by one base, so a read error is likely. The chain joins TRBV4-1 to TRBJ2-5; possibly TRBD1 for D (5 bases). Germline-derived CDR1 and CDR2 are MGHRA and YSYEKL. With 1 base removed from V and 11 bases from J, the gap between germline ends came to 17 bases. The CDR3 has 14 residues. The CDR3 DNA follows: TGCGCCAGCAGCCAAGTGGGGCCTTACAATGAGCAGTACTTC. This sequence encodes CASSQVGPYNEQYF.

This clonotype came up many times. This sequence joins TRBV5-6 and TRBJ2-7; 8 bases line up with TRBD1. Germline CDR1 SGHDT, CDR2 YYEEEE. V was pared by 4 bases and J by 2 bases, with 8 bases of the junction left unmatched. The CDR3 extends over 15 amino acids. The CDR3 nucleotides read TGTGCCAGCAGCCCCAGGGACAGGTATGCCTACGAGCAGTACTTC. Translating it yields CASSPRDRYAYEQYF.

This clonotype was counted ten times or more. The CDR3 protein is CSAFPRTGTYEQYF. The CDR3 nucleotides are TGCAGTGCTTTTCCCCGCACAGGGACCTACGAGCAGTACTTC. The chain employs TRBV20-1 and TRBJ2-7, with a weak D call TRBD1 (6 bases). CDR3 length: 14 residues. CDR1 is DFQATT, CDR2 SNEGSKA, per germline (reference sequence). Trimming removed 5 bases at V and 2 bases at J, with 16 bases between.

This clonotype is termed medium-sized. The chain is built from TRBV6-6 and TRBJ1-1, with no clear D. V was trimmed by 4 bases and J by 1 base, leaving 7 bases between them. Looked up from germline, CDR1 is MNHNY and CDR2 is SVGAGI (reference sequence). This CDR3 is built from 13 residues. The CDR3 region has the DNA TGTGCCAGCAGTTCTACTGGGAACACTGAAGCTTTCTTT. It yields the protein CASSSTGNTEAFF.

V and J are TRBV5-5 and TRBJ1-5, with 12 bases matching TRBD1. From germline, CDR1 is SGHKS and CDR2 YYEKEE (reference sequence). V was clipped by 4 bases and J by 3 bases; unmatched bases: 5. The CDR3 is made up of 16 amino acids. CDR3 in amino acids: CASSTSGQGANQPQHF. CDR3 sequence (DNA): TGTGCCAGCAGCACCTCGGGACAGGGGGCCAATCAGCCCCAGCATTTT.